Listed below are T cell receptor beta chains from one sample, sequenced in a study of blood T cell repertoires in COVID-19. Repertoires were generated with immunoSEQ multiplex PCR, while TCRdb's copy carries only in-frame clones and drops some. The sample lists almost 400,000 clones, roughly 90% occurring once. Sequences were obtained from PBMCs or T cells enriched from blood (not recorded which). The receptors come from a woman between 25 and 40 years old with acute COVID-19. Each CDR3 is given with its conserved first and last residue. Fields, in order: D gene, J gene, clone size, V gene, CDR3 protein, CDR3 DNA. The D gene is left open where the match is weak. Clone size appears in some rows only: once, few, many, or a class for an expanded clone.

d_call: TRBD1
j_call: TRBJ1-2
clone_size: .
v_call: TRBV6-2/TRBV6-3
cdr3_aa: CASSLLRTGDGYTF
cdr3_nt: TGTGCCAGCAGTCTCCTCCGAACAGGGGACGGCTACACCTTC

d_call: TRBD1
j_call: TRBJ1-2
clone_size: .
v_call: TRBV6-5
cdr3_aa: CASSYAGTAVYGYTF
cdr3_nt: TGTGCCAGCAGTTACGCCGGGACAGCAGTCTATGGCTACACCTTC

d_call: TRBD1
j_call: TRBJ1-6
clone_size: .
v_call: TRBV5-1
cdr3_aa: CASSLTGGTGSPLHF
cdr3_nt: TGCGCCAGCAGCTTGACAGGGGGCACGGGCTCACCCCTCCACTTT

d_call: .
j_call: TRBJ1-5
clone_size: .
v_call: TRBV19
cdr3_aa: CASSIIGSSNQPQHF
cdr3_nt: TGTGCCAGTAGTATTATCGGGAGCAGCAATCAGCCCCAGCATTTT

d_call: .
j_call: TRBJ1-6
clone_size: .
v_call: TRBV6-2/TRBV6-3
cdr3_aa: CASSYEGPSSYNSPLHF
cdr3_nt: TGTGCCAGCAGTTACGAGGGCCCTAGCTCCTATAATTCACCCCTCCACTTT

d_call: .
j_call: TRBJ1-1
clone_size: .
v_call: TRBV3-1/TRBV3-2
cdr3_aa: CASTSNTEAFF
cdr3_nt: TGTGCCAGCACCTCTAACACTGAAGCTTTCTTT

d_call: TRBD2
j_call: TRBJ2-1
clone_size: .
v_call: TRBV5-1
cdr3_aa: CASSFLAGVDEQFF
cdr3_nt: TGCGCCAGCAGCTTTCTAGCGGGGGTCGATGAGCAGTTCTTC

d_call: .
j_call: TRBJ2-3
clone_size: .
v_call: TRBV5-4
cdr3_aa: CASSLTSTPGTDTQYF
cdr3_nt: TGTGCCAGCAGCCTTACTAGCACTCCAGGCACAGATACGCAGTATTTT

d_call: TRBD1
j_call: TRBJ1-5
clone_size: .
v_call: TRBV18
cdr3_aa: CASSPGRGDSGQPQHF
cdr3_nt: TGTGCCAGCTCACCGGGGCGAGGGGACAGTGGTCAGCCCCAGCATTTT

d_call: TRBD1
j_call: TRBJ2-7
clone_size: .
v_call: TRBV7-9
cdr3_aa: CASSPRPGQGFLYEQYF
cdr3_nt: TGTGCCAGCAGCCCGCGCCCGGGACAGGGGTTCCTCTACGAGCAGTACTTC

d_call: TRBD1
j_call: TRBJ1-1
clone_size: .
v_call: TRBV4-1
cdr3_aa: CASSPDRVVPEAFF
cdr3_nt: TGCGCCAGCAGCCCGGACAGGGTGGTCCCTGAAGCTTTCTTT

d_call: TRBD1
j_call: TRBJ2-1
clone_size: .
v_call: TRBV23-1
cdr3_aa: CASSAYRDRELNEQFF
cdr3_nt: TGCGCCAGCAGTGCTTACCGGGACAGGGAATTGAATGAGCAGTTCTTC

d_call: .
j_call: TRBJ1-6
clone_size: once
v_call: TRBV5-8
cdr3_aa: CASQRTYNSPLHF
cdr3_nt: TGTGCCAGCCAGCGGACCTATAATTCACCCCTCCACTTT

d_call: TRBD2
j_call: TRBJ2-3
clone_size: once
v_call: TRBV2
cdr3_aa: CASSSPTSGGLTDTQYF
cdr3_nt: TGTGCCAGCAGTTCTCCAACTAGCGGGGGGCTCACAGATACGCAGTATTTT

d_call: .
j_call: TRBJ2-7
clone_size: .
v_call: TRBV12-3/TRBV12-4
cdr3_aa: CASSTGSYEQYF
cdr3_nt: TGTGCCAGCAGTACGGGATCCTACGAGCAGTACTTC

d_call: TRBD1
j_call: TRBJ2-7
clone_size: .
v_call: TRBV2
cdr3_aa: CASRGQLHFGYEQYF
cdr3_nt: TGTGCCAGCAGGGGACAGCTACATTTTGGCTACGAGCAGTACTTC

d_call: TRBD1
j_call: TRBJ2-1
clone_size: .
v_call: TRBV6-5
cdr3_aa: CASSYETGSYNEQFF
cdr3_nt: TGTGCCAGCAGTTACGAGACAGGGTCTTACAATGAGCAGTTCTTC

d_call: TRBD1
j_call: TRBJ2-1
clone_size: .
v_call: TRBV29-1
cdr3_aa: CSVLTGGPYNEQFF
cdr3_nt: TGCAGCGTGCTCACAGGGGGGCCTTACAATGAGCAGTTCTTC

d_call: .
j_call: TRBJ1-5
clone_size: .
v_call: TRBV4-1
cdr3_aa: CASSQVDSSNQPQHF
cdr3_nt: TGCGCCAGCAGCCAAGTCGACAGTAGCAATCAGCCCCAGCATTTT

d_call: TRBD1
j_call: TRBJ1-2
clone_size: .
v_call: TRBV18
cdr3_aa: CASSPSPGQGTHYGYTF
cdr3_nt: TGTGCCAGCTCGCCCTCTCCGGGACAGGGGACACACTATGGCTACACCTTC

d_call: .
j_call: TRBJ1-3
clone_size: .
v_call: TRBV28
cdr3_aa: CASSSGRYGNTIYF
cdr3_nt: TGTGCCAGCAGTTCAGGGCGCTATGGAAACACCATATATTTT

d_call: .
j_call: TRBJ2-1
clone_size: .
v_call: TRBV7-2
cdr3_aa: CASSLGSGVSEQFF
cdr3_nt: TGTGCCAGCAGCTTGGGGTCAGGGGTGAGTGAGCAGTTCTTC

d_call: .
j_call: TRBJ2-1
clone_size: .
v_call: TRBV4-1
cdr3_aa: CASSQTPGVDEQFF
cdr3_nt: TGCGCCAGCAGCCAAACCCCAGGGGTCGATGAGCAGTTCTTC

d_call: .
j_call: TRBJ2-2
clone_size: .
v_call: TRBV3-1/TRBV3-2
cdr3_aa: CASNSRQITGELFF
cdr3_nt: TGTGCCAGCAACTCGCGCCAAATCACCGGGGAGCTGTTTTTT

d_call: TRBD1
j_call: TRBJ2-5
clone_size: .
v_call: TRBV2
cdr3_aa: CASTGQGRETQYF
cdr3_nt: TGTGCCAGCACGGGACAGGGTAGGGAGACCCAGTACTTC

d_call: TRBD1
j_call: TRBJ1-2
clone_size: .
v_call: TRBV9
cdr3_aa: CASSPEPTGGEGYTF
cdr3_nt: TGTGCCAGCAGCCCGGAACCGACAGGGGGCGAAGGCTACACCTTC

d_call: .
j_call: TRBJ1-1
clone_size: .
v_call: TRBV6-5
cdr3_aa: CASSSSLWNTEAFF
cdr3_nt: TGTGCCAGCAGTTCCTCATTATGGAACACTGAAGCTTTCTTT

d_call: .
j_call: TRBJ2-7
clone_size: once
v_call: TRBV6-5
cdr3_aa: CASSYSIGQSSYEQYF
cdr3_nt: TGTGCCAGCAGTTACTCTATCGGACAGAGCTCCTACGAGCAGTACTTC

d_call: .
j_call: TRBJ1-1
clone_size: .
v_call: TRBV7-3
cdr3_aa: CASSPQGLTEAFF
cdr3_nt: TGTGCCAGCAGCCCGCAGGGGCTAACTGAAGCTTTCTTT

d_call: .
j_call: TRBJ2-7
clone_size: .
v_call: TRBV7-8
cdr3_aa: CASSPKHEQYF
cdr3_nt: TGTGCCAGCAGCCCAAAACATGAGCAGTACTTC

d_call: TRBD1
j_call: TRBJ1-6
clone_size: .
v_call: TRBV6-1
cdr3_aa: CASSENRGSYNSPLHF
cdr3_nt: TGTGCCAGCAGTGAGAACAGGGGCTCCTATAATTCACCCCTCCACTTT

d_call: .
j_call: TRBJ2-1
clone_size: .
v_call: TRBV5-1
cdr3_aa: CASRGGGLSSYNEQFF
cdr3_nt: TGCGCCAGCAGGGGTGGCGGCCTAAGCTCCTACAATGAGCAGTTCTTC

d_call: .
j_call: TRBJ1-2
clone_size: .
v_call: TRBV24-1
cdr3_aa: CATSTTRNYGYTF
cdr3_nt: TGTGCCACCAGTACTACCAGAAACTATGGCTACACCTTC

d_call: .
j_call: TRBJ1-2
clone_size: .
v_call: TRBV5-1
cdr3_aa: CASSLVAGAGGYTF
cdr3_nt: TGCGCCAGCAGCTTGGTGGCAGGGGCCGGTGGCTACACCTTC

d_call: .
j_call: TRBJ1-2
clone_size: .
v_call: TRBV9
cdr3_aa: CASSSDYGYTF
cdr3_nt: TGTGCCAGCAGCTCCGACTATGGCTACACCTTC

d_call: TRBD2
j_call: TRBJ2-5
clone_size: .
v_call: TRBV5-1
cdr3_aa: CASSLVHGGGTSGTSYQETQYF
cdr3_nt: TGCGCCAGCAGCTTGGTACATGGAGGCGGGACTAGCGGGACCTCTTACCAAGAGACCCAGTACTTC

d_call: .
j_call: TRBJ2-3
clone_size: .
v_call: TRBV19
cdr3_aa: CASRGPTDTQYF
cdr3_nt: TGTGCCAGTAGGGGGCCCACAGATACGCAGTATTTT

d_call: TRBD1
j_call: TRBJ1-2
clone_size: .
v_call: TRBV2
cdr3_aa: CASRGTDRAKGGYTF
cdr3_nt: TGTGCCAGCAGAGGGACTGACAGGGCCAAGGGTGGCTACACCTTC

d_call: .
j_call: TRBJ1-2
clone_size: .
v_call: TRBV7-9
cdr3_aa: CASSRSSGENYGYTF
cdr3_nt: TGTGCCAGCAGCCGTTCATCGGGAGAGAACTATGGCTACACCTTC

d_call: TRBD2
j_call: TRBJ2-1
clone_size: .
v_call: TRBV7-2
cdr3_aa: CASSFRGGTYNEQFF
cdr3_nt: TGTGCCAGCAGTTTTCGGGGGGGAACCTACAATGAGCAGTTCTTC

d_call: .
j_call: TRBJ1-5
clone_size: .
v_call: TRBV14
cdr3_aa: CASSRNGGQPQHF
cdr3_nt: TGTGCCAGCAGCCGTAACGGAGGTCAGCCCCAGCATTTT

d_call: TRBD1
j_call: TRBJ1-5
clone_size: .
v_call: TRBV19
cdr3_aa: CASTPPRQGSDQPQHF
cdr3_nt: TGTGCCAGTACCCCCCCCAGACAGGGTTCAGATCAGCCCCAGCATTTT

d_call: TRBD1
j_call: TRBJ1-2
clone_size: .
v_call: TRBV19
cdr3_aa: CASSIGQGGYGYTF
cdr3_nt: TGTGCCAGTAGTATTGGACAGGGCGGCTATGGCTACACCTTC

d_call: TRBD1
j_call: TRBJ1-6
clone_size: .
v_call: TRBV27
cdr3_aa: CASSGTGLRGSPLHF
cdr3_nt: TGTGCCAGCAGTGGGACAGGGTTAAGAGGTTCACCCCTCCACTTT

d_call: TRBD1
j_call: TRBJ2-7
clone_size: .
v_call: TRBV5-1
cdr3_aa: CASSLERTGVGEQYF
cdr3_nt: TGCGCCAGCAGCTTGGAAAGGACAGGGGTCGGCGAGCAGTACTTC

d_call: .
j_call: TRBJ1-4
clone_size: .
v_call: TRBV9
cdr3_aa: CASGGASEKLFF
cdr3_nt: TGTGCCAGCGGGGGGGCGAGCGAAAAACTGTTTTTT

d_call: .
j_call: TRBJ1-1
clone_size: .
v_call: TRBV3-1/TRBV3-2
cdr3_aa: CASSQGSGTEAFF
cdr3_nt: TGTGCCAGCAGCCAAGGGTCAGGCACTGAAGCTTTCTTT

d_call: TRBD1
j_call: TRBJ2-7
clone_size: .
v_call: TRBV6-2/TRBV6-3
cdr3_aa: CASSSPGQGYEQYF
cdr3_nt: TGTGCCAGCAGTTCACCGGGACAGGGCTACGAGCAGTACTTC

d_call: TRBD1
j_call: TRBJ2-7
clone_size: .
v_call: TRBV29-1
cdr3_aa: CSVGDSHLWEQYF
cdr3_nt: TGCAGCGTGGGGGACAGCCACCTGTGGGAGCAGTACTTC

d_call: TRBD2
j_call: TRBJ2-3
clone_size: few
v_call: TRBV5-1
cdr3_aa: CASGGRLAGLTDTQYF
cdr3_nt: TGCGCCAGCGGGGGACGACTAGCGGGTTTGACAGATACGCAGTATTTT

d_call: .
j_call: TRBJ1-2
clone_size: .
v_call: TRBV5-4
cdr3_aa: CASSRAGTAYGYTF
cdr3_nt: TGTGCCAGCAGTCGCGCCGGGACTGCTTATGGCTACACCTTC

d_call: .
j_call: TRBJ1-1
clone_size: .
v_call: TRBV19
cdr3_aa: CASSSPPDRSNTEAFF
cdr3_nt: TGTGCCAGTAGTTCTCCCCCCGACAGGTCCAACACTGAAGCTTTCTTT